This record covers a single TCR beta chain. Its target is not known. The PCR had 60 Vbeta and 13 Jbeta primers. Measured with immunoSEQ multiplex PCR; TCRdb has only the in-frame clones, and not every one. The sample carries more than 100,000 clones, 72% recorded once. Donors sampled were nominally healthy, though unrecorded immune exposures were likely. The ends lost 5 bases at V and 4 bases at J; junction bases unmatched: 10. The CDR3 totals 15 residues. CDR1 MNHEY and CDR2 SVGAGI come from the germline V gene. The record originates from a study of cytomegalovirus exposure and HLA in healthy donors. Points from the study as a whole: Reported performance of the classifier showed diagnosis of cytomegalovirus status with high specificity and sensitivity.

This sequence joins TRBV6-5 and TRBJ1-2; 7 bases map to TRBD1. The clonotype comes from a man in his forties or fifties in good health and CMV-seropositive. The sequenced sample was PBMCs. The CDR3 nucleotides read TGTGCCAGCAGTGCCCGACAGGGAATGGGCTATGGCTACACCTTC. Encoded protein: CASSARQGMGYGYTF.